This TCR beta chain was obtained from a study of T cells of healthy individuals. V lost 2 bases and J lost 4; bases outside the gene matches: 9. The CDR3 covers 16 residues. Germline CDR1 is SGHVS and CDR2 is FQNEAQ. TCRdb used MiXCR to reprocess the 5' RACE reads, holding one entry per CDR3 protein. The top ten hold 6.2% of the sample, which has 85,000 to 100,000 distinct CDR3 sequences, 15% to 20% seen once. The sequence was obtained from a human donor in good health. The chain employs TRBV7-8 and TRBJ2-3; TRBD1 matches at 7 bases. The CDR3 here is CASSLTPGGSADTQYF. The CDR3 DNA follows: TGTGCCAGCAGCTTAACACCAGGGGGTAGCGCAGATACGCAGTATTTT.